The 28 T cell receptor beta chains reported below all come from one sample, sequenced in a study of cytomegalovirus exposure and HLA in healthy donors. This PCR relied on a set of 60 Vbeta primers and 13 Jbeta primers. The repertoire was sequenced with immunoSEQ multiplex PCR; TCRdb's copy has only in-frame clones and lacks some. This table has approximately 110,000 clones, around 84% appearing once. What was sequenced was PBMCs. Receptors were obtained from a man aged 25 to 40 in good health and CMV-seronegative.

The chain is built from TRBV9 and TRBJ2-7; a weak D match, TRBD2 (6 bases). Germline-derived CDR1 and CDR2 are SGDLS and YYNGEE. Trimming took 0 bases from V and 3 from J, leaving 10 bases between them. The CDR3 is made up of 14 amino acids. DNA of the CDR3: TGTGCCAGCAGCGTAGATGTCGGGGGCTACGAGCAGTACTTC. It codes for CASSVDVGGYEQYF.

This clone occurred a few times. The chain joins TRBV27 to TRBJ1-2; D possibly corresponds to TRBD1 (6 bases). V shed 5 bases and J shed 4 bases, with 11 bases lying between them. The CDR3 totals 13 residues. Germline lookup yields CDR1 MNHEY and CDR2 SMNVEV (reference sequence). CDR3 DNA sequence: TGTGCCAGCAGTACAGGACAGTTCTATGGCTACACCTTC. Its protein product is CASSTGQFYGYTF.

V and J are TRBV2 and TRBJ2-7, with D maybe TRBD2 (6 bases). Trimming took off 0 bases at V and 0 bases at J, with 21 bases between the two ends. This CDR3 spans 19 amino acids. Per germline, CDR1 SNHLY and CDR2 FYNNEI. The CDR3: CASSEALGVVRRGSYEQYF. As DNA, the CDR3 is TGTGCCAGCAGTGAAGCGCTTGGGGTGGTGCGGCGGGGCTCCTACGAGCAGTACTTC.

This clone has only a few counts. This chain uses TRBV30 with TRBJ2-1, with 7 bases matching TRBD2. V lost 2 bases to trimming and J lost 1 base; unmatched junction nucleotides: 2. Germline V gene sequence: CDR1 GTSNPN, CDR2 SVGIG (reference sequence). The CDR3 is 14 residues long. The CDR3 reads CAWSRTRSYNEQFF. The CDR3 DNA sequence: TGTGCCTGGAGTCGGACTAGATCCTACAATGAGCAGTTCTTC. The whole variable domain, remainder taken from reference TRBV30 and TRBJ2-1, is SQTIHQWPATLVQPVGSPLSLECTVEGTSNPNLYWYRQAAGRGLQLLFYSVGIGQISSEVPQNLSASRPQDRQFILSSKKLLLSDSGFYLCAWSRTRSYNEQFFGPGTRLTVL.

The CDR3 DNA reads TGTGCCAGCAGCTTATTAGGGACTAGCGGGGCCAGCGAACTCTACTTC. This encodes CASSLLGTSGASELYF. This chain joins TRBV7-9 and TRBJ2-7, with 13 bases identical to TRBD2. Losses at the gene ends were 2 bases for V and 13 bases for J; bases not matched to a gene: 14. Per germline, CDR1 SEHNR and CDR2 FQNEAQ (reference sequence). This CDR3 region has 16 residues.

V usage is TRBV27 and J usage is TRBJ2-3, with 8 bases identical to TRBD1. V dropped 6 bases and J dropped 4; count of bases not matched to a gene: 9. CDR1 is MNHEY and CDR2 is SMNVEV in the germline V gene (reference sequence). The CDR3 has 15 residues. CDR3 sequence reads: CASRRPGGVSDTQYF. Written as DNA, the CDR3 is TGTGCCAGCAGGCGCCCAGGGGGCGTTTCAGATACGCAGTATTTT.

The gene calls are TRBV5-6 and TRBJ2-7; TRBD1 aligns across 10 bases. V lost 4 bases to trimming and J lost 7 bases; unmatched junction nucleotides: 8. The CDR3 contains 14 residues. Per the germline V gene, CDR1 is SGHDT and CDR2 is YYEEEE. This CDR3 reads CASSDRQGALEQYF. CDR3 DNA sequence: TGTGCCAGCAGCGATAGACAGGGGGCGTTAGAGCAGTACTTC.

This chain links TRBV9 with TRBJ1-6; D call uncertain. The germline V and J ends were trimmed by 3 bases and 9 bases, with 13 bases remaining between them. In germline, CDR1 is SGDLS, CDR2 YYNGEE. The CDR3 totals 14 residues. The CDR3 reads CASSEDLLGSPLHF. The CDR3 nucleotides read TGTGCCAGCAGCGAGGACTTATTGGGTTCACCCCTCCACTTT.

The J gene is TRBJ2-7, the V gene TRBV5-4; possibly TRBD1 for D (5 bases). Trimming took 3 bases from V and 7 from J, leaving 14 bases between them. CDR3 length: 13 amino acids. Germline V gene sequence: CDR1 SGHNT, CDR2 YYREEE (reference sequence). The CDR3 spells CASSSPRALEQYF. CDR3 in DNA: TGTGCCAGCAGCTCCCCCAGGGCTCTTGAGCAGTACTTC.

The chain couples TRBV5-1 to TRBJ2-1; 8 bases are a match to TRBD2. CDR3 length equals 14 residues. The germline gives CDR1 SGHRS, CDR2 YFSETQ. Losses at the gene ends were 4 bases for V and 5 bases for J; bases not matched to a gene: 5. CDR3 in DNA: TGCGCCAGCAGCGAGGGACTAGAACACAATGAGCAGTTCTTC. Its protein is CASSEGLEHNEQFF.

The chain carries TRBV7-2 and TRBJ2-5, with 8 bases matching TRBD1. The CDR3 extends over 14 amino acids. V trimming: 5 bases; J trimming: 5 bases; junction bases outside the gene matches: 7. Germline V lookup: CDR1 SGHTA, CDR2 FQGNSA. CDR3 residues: CASSPQGARETQYF. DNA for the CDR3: TGTGCCAGCAGCCCCCAGGGGGCCCGGGAGACCCAGTACTTC.

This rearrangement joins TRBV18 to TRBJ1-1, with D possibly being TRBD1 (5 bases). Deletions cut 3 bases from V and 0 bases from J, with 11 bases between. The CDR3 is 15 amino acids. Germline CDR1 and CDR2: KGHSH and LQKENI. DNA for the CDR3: TGTGCCAGCTCACCTTCGACAGTCATGAACACTGAAGCTTTCTTT. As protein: CASSPSTVMNTEAFF.

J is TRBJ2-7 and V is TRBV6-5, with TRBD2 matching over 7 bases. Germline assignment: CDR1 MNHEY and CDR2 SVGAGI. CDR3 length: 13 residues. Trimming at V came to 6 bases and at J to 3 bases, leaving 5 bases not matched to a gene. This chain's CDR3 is CASRGGTDYEQYF. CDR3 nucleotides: TGTGCCAGCAGGGGAGGGACCGACTACGAGCAGTACTTC.

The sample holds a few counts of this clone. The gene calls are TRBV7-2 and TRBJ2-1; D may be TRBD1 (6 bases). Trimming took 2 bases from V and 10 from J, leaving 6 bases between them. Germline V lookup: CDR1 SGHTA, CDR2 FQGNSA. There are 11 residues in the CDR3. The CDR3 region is CASSLRGEQFF. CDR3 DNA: TGTGCCAGCAGCTTAAGGGGGGAGCAGTTCTTC. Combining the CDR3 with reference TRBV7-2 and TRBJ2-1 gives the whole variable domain GAGVSQSPSNKVTEKGKDVELRCDPISGHTALYWYRQSLGQGLEFLIYFQGNSAPDKSGLPSDRFSAERTGGSVSTLTIQRTQQEDSAVYLCASSLRGEQFFGPGTRLTVL.

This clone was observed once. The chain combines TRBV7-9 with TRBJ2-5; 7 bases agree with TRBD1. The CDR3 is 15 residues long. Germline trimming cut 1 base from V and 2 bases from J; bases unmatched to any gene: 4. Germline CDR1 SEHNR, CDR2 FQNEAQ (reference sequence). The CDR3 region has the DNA TGTGCCAGCAGCTTAGACAGGGGACGGCAAGAGACCCAGTACTTC. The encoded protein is CASSLDRGRQETQYF.

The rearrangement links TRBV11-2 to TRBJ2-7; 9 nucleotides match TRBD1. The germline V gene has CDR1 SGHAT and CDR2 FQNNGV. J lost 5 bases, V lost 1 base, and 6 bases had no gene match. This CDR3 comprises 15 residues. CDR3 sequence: CASSLGGTGLNEQYF. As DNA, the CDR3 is TGTGCCAGCAGCTTAGGAGGGACAGGGTTGAACGAGCAGTACTTC.

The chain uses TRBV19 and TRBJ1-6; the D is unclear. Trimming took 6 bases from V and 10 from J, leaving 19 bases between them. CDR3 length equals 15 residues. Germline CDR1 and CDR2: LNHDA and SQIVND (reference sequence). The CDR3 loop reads CASRPEVRLFSPLHF. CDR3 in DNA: TGTGCCAGTAGACCAGAGGTGCGATTATTCTCACCCCTCCACTTT.

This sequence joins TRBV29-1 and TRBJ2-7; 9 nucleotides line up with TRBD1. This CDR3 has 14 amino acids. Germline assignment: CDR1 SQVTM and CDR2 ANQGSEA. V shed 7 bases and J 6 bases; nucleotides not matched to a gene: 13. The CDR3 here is CSADLGTGRSEQYF. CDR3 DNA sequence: TGCAGCGCCGACCTTGGGACAGGGAGGAGCGAGCAGTACTTC.

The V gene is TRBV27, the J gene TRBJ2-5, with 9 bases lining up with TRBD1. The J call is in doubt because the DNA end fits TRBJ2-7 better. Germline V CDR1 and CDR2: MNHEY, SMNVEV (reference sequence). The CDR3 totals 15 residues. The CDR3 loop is CASSSSGTGRREQYF. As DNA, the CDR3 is TGTGCCAGCAGTTCCTCCGGGACAGGGAGGCGCGAGCAGTACTTC.

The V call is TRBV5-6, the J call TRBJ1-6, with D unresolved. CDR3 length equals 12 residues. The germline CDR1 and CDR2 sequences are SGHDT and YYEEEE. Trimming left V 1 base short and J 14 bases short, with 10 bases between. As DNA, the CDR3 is TGTGCCAGCAGCTTGCGGGAAATATCCCTCCACTTT. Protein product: CASSLREISLHF.

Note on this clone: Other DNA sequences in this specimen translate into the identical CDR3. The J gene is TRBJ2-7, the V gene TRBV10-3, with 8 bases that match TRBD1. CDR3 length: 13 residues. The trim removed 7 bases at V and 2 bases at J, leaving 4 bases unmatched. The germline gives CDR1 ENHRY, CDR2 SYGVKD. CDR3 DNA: TGTGCCATCAAAGGACAGGGTACCTACGAGCAGTACTTC. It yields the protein CAIKGQGTYEQYF.

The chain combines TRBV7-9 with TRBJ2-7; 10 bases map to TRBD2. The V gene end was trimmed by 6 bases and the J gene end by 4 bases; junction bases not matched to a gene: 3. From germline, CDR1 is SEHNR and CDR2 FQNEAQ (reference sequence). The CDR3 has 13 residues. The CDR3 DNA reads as TGTGCCAGCAGGTCTAGCGGGGGTTACGAGCAGTACTTC. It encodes CASRSSGGYEQYF.

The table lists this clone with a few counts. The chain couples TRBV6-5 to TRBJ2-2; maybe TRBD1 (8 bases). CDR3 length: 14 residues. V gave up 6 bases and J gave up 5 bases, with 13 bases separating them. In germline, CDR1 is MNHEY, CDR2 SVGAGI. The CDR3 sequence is CASRQGGRTGELFF. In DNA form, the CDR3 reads TGTGCCAGCAGACAGGGGGGGCGAACCGGGGAGCTGTTTTTT.

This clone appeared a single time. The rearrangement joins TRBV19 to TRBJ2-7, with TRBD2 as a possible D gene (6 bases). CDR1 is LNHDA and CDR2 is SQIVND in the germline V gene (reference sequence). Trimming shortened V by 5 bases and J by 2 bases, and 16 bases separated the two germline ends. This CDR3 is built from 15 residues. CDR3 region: CASSPQEGAAYEQYF. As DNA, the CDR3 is TGTGCCAGTAGTCCCCAGGAGGGCGCGGCCTACGAGCAGTACTTC.

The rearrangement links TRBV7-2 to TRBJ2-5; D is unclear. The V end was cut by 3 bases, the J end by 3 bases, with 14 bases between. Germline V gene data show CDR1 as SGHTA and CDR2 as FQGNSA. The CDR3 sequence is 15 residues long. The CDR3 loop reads CASSFRPGIEETQYF. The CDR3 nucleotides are TGTGCCAGCAGCTTCCGCCCCGGTATAGAAGAGACCCAGTACTTC.

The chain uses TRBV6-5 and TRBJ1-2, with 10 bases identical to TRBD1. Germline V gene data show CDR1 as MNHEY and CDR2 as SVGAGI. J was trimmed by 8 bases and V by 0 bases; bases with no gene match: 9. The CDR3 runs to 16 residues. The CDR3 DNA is TGTGCCAGCAGTTACTCTGGAGGACAGGGGGTTTACGGCTACACCTTC. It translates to CASSYSGGQGVYGYTF.

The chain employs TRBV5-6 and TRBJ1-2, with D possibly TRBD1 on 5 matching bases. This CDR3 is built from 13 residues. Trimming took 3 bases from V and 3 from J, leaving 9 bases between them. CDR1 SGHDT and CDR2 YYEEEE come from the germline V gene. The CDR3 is CASSSQAHYGYTF. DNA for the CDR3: TGTGCCAGCAGCTCACAGGCCCACTATGGCTACACCTTC.

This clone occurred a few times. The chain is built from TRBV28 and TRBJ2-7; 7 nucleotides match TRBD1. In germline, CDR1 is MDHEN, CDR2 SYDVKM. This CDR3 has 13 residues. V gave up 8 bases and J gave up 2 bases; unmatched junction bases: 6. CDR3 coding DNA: TGTGCCAGCGCCTCGGACAGGACCTACGAGCAGTACTTC. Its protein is CASASDRTYEQYF.